The clone carrying this TCR beta chain was counted many times. Antigen specificity is unknown. Tregs were sorted as CD4+CD25+CD127-/low cells. Constant-region reverse primers amplified full-length variable regions, followed by semi-nested Nested Universal Primer A PCR. TCRdb re-called the 5' RACE reads through MiXCR, storing one row per CDR3 protein. The sample contains 30,000 to 35,000 distinct CDR3 sequences, roughly 27% of which appear only once. Overall study results and limits: Tumor Treg TCRs overlapped most with tumor naive CD4+ cells. In terms of TCR gene usage, tumor memory CD4+ T cells clustered together with blood and lymph node memory CD4+ cells, as well as with lymph node naive CD4+ cells.

What was sequenced was tumor-infiltrating Tregs sorted from the breast tumor. This sequence originates from a female donor with breast cancer.

CDR3 loop: CASEGGSTDTQYF. The DNA of the CDR3 is TGTGCCAGCGAGGGCGGGAGCACAGATACGCAGTATTTT. This chain uses TRBV5-4 with TRBJ2-3, with D perhaps matching TRBD2 (5 bases). The CDR3 is made up of 13 amino acids. CDR1 and CDR2 from the germline V gene are SGHNT and YYREEE (reference sequence). V was shortened by 7 bases and J by 0 bases, with 9 bases between the two germline ends.